Many counts were recorded for the clone carrying this T cell receptor beta chain. Antigen: not known. These data are taken from a study of esophageal squamous cell carcinoma under preoperative chemotherapy. General study points: After treatment, tumor-infiltrating lymphocytes seemed to come partly from incoming peripheral T cells, not only local changes.

MiXCR, applied by TCRdb to the PCR reads, yields one record per CDR3 protein. The profile shows about 9,300 distinct CDR3 sequences, approximately 50% of them singletons. The time point: after preoperative PTX-NDP chemotherapy. This material was obtained from a patient given preoperative chemotherapy. The TCR was taken from a human donor with esophageal squamous cell carcinoma. The donor label of this sample is uncertain.

The CDR3 DNA is TGTGCCAGCAGTGCCCGACTAGCGGGAGGGCTCGATGAGCAGTTCTTC. It encodes CASSARLAGGLDEQFF. The chain carries TRBV6-1 and TRBJ2-1, with 14 bases matching TRBD2. V lost 4 bases and J lost 8; bases outside the gene matches: 7. CDR1 MNHNS and CDR2 SASEGT come from the germline V gene. The CDR3 runs to 16 residues.